The rows below give T cell receptor beta chains drawn from one sample of a study of cytomegalovirus exposure and HLA in healthy donors. TCRdb's table, derived via immunoSEQ multiplex PCR, lists solely in-frame clones and lacks some. The sample holds 150,000 to 200,000 clones, around 80% seen once. The sample consisted of PBMCs. The receptors shown here come from a woman aged 18-29 years in good health and CMV-seronegative. Both conserved end residues are part of each CDR3. The D gene is left open where the match is weak. A row's size may be missing; if present it is once, few, many or a size class.

v_gene: TRBV4-1
d_gene: .
j_gene: TRBJ2-7
abundance: .
CDR3aa: CASSQGVRGEQYF
CDR3nt: TGCGCCAGCAGCCAAGGTGTGAGGGGGGAGCAGTACTTC

v_gene: TRBV28
d_gene: TRBD1
j_gene: TRBJ1-1
abundance: .
CDR3aa: CASNRGANTEAFF
CDR3nt: TGTGCCAGCAACAGGGGAGCGAACACTGAAGCTTTCTTT

v_gene: TRBV18
d_gene: .
j_gene: TRBJ1-4
abundance: .
CDR3aa: CASSHLQGIATNEKLFF
CDR3nt: TGTGCCAGCTCCCACTTACAGGGCATCGCAACTAATGAAAAACTGTTTTTT

v_gene: TRBV6-5
d_gene: TRBD1
j_gene: TRBJ1-4
abundance: .
CDR3aa: CASSRDRAEKLFF
CDR3nt: TGTGCCAGCAGTAGGGACAGGGCGGAAAAACTGTTTTTT

v_gene: TRBV28
d_gene: .
j_gene: TRBJ2-7
abundance: .
CDR3aa: CASSSPLQGWNEQYF
CDR3nt: TGTGCCAGCAGTTCCCCCCTGCAGGGGTGGAACGAGCAGTACTTC

v_gene: TRBV23-1
d_gene: .
j_gene: TRBJ1-3
abundance: .
CDR3aa: CASPFQSRTVVDSGNTIYF
CDR3nt: TGCGCCAGCCCCTTTCAATCGAGGACTGTAGTTGACTCTGGAAACACCATATATTTT

v_gene: TRBV5-5
d_gene: .
j_gene: TRBJ2-3
abundance: .
CDR3aa: CASSLAWQGIDTQYF
CDR3nt: TGTGCCAGCAGCTTGGCCTGGCAGGGGATAGATACGCAGTATTTT

v_gene: TRBV14
d_gene: .
j_gene: TRBJ1-2
abundance: .
CDR3aa: CASSPSGYGYTF
CDR3nt: TGTGCCAGCAGTCCAAGCGGTTATGGCTACACCTTC

v_gene: TRBV9
d_gene: TRBD2
j_gene: TRBJ2-3
abundance: .
CDR3aa: CASSVMSAGDLFTDTQYF
CDR3nt: TGTGCCAGCAGCGTGATGTCGGCGGGAGACTTATTCACAGATACGCAGTATTTT

v_gene: TRBV30
d_gene: .
j_gene: TRBJ2-1
abundance: once
CDR3aa: CAWSLPQTYNEQFF
CDR3nt: TGTGCCTGGAGTCTTCCACAAACCTACAATGAGCAGTTCTTC

v_gene: TRBV2
d_gene: .
j_gene: TRBJ1-2
abundance: .
CDR3aa: CASRFNGAGGYTF
CDR3nt: TGTGCCAGCAGGTTCAACGGGGCGGGGGGCTACACCTTC

v_gene: TRBV6-6
d_gene: TRBD2
j_gene: TRBJ2-3
abundance: few
CDR3aa: CASSTSGGSTDTQYF
CDR3nt: TGTGCCAGCAGTACTAGCGGGGGGAGCACAGATACGCAGTATTTT

v_gene: TRBV5-1
d_gene: TRBD2
j_gene: TRBJ2-2
abundance: once
CDR3aa: CASSLTAGIAGELFF
CDR3nt: TGCGCCAGCAGCTTAACAGCGGGGATTGCCGGGGAGCTGTTTTTT

v_gene: TRBV10-3
d_gene: TRBD1
j_gene: TRBJ1-1
abundance: .
CDR3aa: CAIRPGQGAGGTEAFF
CDR3nt: TGTGCCATCAGGCCGGGACAGGGGGCAGGGGGCACTGAAGCTTTCTTT

v_gene: TRBV19
d_gene: .
j_gene: TRBJ2-1
abundance: .
CDR3aa: CASSPLLRAKQFF
CDR3nt: TGTGCCAGTAGTCCCCTGTTGCGGGCTAAGCAGTTCTTC

v_gene: TRBV5-1
d_gene: TRBD1
j_gene: TRBJ2-5
abundance: .
CDR3aa: CASSRQGPQGTQYF
CDR3nt: TGCGCCAGCAGTAGACAGGGACCCCAAGGGACCCAGTACTTC

v_gene: TRBV6-1
d_gene: .
j_gene: TRBJ1-1
abundance: .
CDR3aa: CASSERGRNTEAFF
CDR3nt: TGTGCCAGCAGTGAAAGAGGGAGGAACACTGAAGCTTTCTTT

v_gene: TRBV6-5
d_gene: .
j_gene: TRBJ1-1
abundance: .
CDR3aa: CASKNDRGRNTEAFF
CDR3nt: TGTGCCAGCAAGAACGATAGGGGCCGGAACACTGAAGCTTTCTTT